This paragraph reports one T cell receptor (beta chain). This sample was included in a study of T cell changes during pregnancy in multiple sclerosis. Germline V gives CDR1 SGHRS, CDR2 YFSETQ. There are 13 residues in the CDR3. V lost 0 bases and J lost 6, with 9 bases in between. Libraries were prepared by immunoSEQ multiplex PCR; TCRdb keeps only in-frame clonotypes and omits some of them. Among some 38,000 clones listed, around 90% were seen once. The chain links TRBV5-1 to TRBJ1-2; a possible D gene is TRBD1 (5 bases). The material sequenced was CD4+ T cells from peripheral blood mononuclear cells, taken in the second trimester of pregnancy. The receptor's source is a female donor in good health, enrolled as a control in a pregnancy study. CDR3 region: CASSLDRQNGYTF. Written as DNA, the CDR3 is TGCGCCAGCAGCTTGGACAGGCAGAATGGCTACACCTTC.